The clone carrying this T cell receptor (beta chain) has just one count. One end of the junction does not line up with germline, which may come from a read error. The data originate from a study of blood T cell repertoires in COVID-19. Study-level background: COVID-19 samples collected from the United States, Italy and Spain covered acute and convalescent phases.

The CDR3 contains 12 residues. Germline V gene data show CDR1 as PRHDT and CDR2 as FYEKMQ (reference sequence). Profiling relied on immunoSEQ multiplex PCR, and the TCRdb table lists in-frame clones only, not all of them. Here the sample spans about 120,000 clones, about 87% being singletons. The chain employs TRBV13 and TRBJ1-5; 7 nucleotides line up with TRBD1. This TCR derives from a woman in her seventies with acute or convalescent COVID-19. The sample consisted of peripheral blood. As DNA, the CDR3 is TGTGCCAGCAGCATAGGACAGGACTATCAGCATTTT. Protein: CASSIGQDYQHF.